The 26 T cell receptor beta chains below come from one sample, sequenced in a study of CD8 T cells in ankylosing spondylitis. The study, taken as a whole, reports: A motif in TCR beta, a set of 8 or 9 highly homologous variants, appeared characteristic of ankylosing spondylitis blood.

TCRdb recomputed calls from the 5' RACE reads with MiXCR, one row per CDR3 protein. The repertoire consists of 650,000 to 800,000 distinct CDR3 sequences, with under 20% occurring once and the leading ten covering 19%. Their antigens are not known. Material for sequencing was blood, either unsorted or a sorted T cell fraction (not recorded which). The source is a male donor with ankylosing spondylitis.

The chain links TRBV4-3 to TRBJ2-7, with D perhaps matching TRBD1 (5 bases). Trimming left V 4 bases short and J 6 bases short, with 16 bases between. Looked up from germline, CDR1 is LGHNA and CDR2 is YSLEER. The CDR3 loop spans 14 amino acids. The CDR3 bases are TGCGCCAGCAGCCTGACAGAGACCACTGGCGAGCAGTACTTC. Translating it yields CASSLTETTGEQYF.

The chain joins TRBV11-2 to TRBJ2-7; 7 nucleotides match TRBD2. The trim removed 2 bases at V and 5 bases at J, leaving 3 bases unmatched. The length of the CDR3 is 13 residues. Germline V gene sequence: CDR1 SGHAT, CDR2 FQNNGV. This CDR3 is CASSLYAGDEQYF. In DNA form, the CDR3 reads TGTGCCAGCAGCTTATATGCGGGGGACGAGCAGTACTTC.

Ten or more counts support this clonotype. The rearrangement links TRBV27 to TRBJ2-3, with D possibly called TRBD1 or TRBD2 (5 bases each). Per germline, CDR1 MNHEY and CDR2 SMNVEV (reference sequence). The CDR3 sequence is 17 residues long. V was shortened by 4 bases and J by 4 bases, with 21 bases between the two germline ends. The CDR3 DNA reads TGTGCCAGCAGTTACTCCCGTCTTGGGGGTGGGCCAGATACGCAGTATTTT. Protein: CASSYSRLGGGPDTQYF.

This clonotype was seen many times. The chain links TRBV5-1 to TRBJ2-3; D call uncertain. V shed 5 bases and J shed 6 bases, with 7 bases lying between them. In germline, CDR1 is SGHRS, CDR2 YFSETQ. This CDR3 region has 11 residues. CDR3 residues: CASSNADTQYF. As DNA, the CDR3 is TGCGCCAGCAGTAATGCGGATACGCAGTATTTT.

The V gene is TRBV9, the J gene TRBJ2-1; D possibly corresponds to TRBD1 (8 bases). The CDR3 loop spans 18 amino acids. Trimming shortened V by 0 bases and J by 3 bases, and 19 bases separated the two germline ends. CDR1 is SGDLS and CDR2 is YYNGEE in the germline V gene. CDR3 sequence (DNA): TGTGCCAGCAGCGTAGCCCCCCGGACAGGGAGGGACTACAATGAGCAGTTCTTC. Its translation is CASSVAPRTGRDYNEQFF.

This chain connects TRBV2 to TRBJ1-1; no reliable D call. CDR3 length: 13 residues. V was clipped by 1 base and J by 9 bases, with 12 bases between them. CDR1 is SNHLY and CDR2 is FYNNEI in the germline V gene. The CDR3 region is CASSEEALTQAFF. CDR3 nucleotides: TGTGCCAGCAGTGAAGAGGCGTTAACCCAAGCTTTCTTT.

The rearrangement uses TRBV11-2 and TRBJ2-3, with 9 bases fitting TRBD2. The V and J ends lost 5 bases and 3 bases, in that order; junction bases with no gene match: 6. CDR3 size: 15 residues. Germline V gene sequence: CDR1 SGHAT, CDR2 FQNNGV. This chain's CDR3 is CASSRGAGGTDTQYF. The DNA of the CDR3 is TGTGCCAGCAGCCGCGGGGCGGGAGGGACAGATACGCAGTATTTT.

This clonotype was seen only a few times. The rearrangement links TRBV9 to TRBJ1-4, with TRBD1 matching 10 bases. The CDR3 length is 16 residues. J lost 4 bases, V lost 3 bases, and 6 bases had no gene match. Per the germline V gene, CDR1 is SGDLS and CDR2 is YYNGEE. The CDR3 sequence: CASSEGQGMSNEKLFF. For the CDR3, the DNA is TGTGCCAGCAGCGAGGGACAGGGGATGAGTAATGAAAAACTGTTTTTT.

This chain uses TRBV4-1 with TRBJ2-1; D gene ambiguous. Germline CDR1 is MGHRA and CDR2 is YSYEKL. With 0 bases removed from V and 14 bases from J, the gap between germline ends came to 14 bases. The CDR3 consists of 13 residues. The CDR3 loop reads CASSQDRSLGEFF. The CDR3 DNA sequence: TGCGCCAGCAGCCAAGATAGAAGTCTAGGCGAGTTCTTC.

In this sample, this clonotype turned up many times. The chain is built from TRBV12-3 or TRBV12-4 and TRBJ2-5; 11 bases are shared with TRBD2. Trimming took 6 bases from V and 5 from J; bases not matched to a gene: 5. This CDR3 spans 14 amino acids. This chain's CDR3 is CASSHSGRGETQYF. CDR3 nucleotides: TGTGCCAGCAGCCATAGCGGGAGGGGGGAGACCCAGTACTTC.

The V and J genes are TRBV4-3 and TRBJ2-3, with D hard to call. Trimming stripped 3 bases from V and 6 bases from J, with 10 bases between. Germline V lookup: CDR1 LGHNA, CDR2 YSLEER. CDR3 length: 13 residues. The CDR3 region is CASSQGLWDTQYF. The CDR3 nucleotides are TGCGCCAGCAGCCAGGGTCTATGGGATACGCAGTATTTT.

The gene calls are TRBV28 and TRBJ2-7; the D gene is possibly TRBD2 (6 bases). CDR3 length equals 13 residues. Germline CDR1 is MDHEN and CDR2 is SYDVKM. V lost 2 bases to trimming and J lost 4 bases, with 9 bases between them. In DNA form, the CDR3 reads TGTGCCAGCAGTTTACGGGGGAGATACGAGCAGTACTTC. It is translated as CASSLRGRYEQYF. The complete variable domain, with remaining parts taken from reference TRBV28 and TRBJ2-7, reads DVKVTQSSRYLVKRTGEKVFLECVQDMDHENMFWYRQDPGLGLRLIYFSYDVKMKEKGDIPEGYSVSREKKERFSLILESASTNQTSMYLCASSLRGRYEQYFGPGTRLTVT.

The chain links TRBV20-1 to TRBJ1-2, with no clear D. CDR3 size: 13 residues. From germline, CDR1 is DFQATT and CDR2 SNEGSKA (reference sequence). V lost 0 bases to trimming and J lost 7 bases, with 12 bases between them. The CDR3 nucleotides are TGCAGTGCTAGAGATCGGTCCCCGGGTGGCTACACCTTC. Its protein is CSARDRSPGGYTF.

The rearrangement joins TRBV6-1 to TRBJ1-5; D might be TRBD1 (6 bases). Germline V lookup: CDR1 MNHNS, CDR2 SASEGT. Trimming removed 4 bases at V and 1 base at J, with 11 bases between. The CDR3 runs 15 residues. CDR3 protein: CASSGDRRSNQPQHF. As DNA, the CDR3 is TGTGCCAGCAGTGGTGACAGGAGAAGCAATCAGCCCCAGCATTTT.

This clonotype has a handful of counts. The rearrangement links TRBV4-2 to TRBJ1-1; 7 bases map to TRBD1. The V segment lost 0 bases and the J segment 9 bases; nucleotides outside the gene matches: 10. The germline CDR1 and CDR2 sequences are LGHNA and YNFKEQ. This CDR3 spans 15 amino acids. CDR3 nucleotide sequence: TGTGCCAGCAGCCAAGACGAGGGGGCAAAATGGAAAGCTTTCTTT. Its protein is CASSQDEGAKWKAFF.

This clonotype was detected many times. This chain uses TRBV28 with TRBJ2-7; TRBD1 aligns across 9 bases. CDR3 size: 16 residues. Germline CDR1 reads MDHEN; CDR2 reads SYDVKM. The J segment lost 0 bases and the V segment lost 2 bases, leaving 5 bases of the junction unmatched. The CDR3 is CASSLAGTGSSYEQYF. The CDR3 coding sequence is TGTGCCAGCAGTTTAGCCGGGACAGGGAGCTCCTACGAGCAGTACTTC.

The gene calls are TRBV4-3 and TRBJ2-7; D not resolved. Germline CDR1 LGHNA, CDR2 YSLEER. V gave up 1 base and J gave up 3 bases, with 10 bases separating them. This CDR3 spans 14 amino acids. CDR3 DNA: TGCGCCAGCAGCCAAGCTATAGTTGGCTACGAGCAGTACTTC. Encoded protein: CASSQAIVGYEQYF.

This clonotype occurred many times. One end of the junction is discordant with germline, which a read error may explain. This sequence joins TRBV5-1 and TRBJ2-3; D remains unclear. The CDR3 extends over 12 amino acids. Germline V gene sequence: CDR1 SGHRS, CDR2 YFSETQ. The CDR3 DNA reads TGTGCCAGCAGATCTAGCACAGATACGCAGTATTTT. Protein product: CASRSSTDTQYF.

The CDR3 here is CSVFDGYYEQYF. The CDR3 DNA reads TGCAGCGTTTTCGACGGGTACTACGAGCAGTACTTC. The V call is TRBV29-1, the J call TRBJ2-7; D ambiguous. The V gene's germline CDR1 is SQVTM and CDR2 ANQGSEA. The CDR3 is 12 amino acids. V shed 5 bases and J shed 3 bases, with 11 bases lying between them.

The chain combines TRBV29-1 with TRBJ1-1; D gene unclear. Between the trimmed V and J ends, which lost 1 base and 6 bases, there was a span of 6 bases. The CDR3 extends over 11 amino acids. From germline, CDR1 is SQVTM and CDR2 ANQGSEA. The CDR3 here is CSVEGASEAFF. The CDR3 DNA is TGCAGCGTTGAAGGGGCGTCTGAAGCTTTCTTT.

In this sample, this clonotype turned up a few times. One junction end disagrees with the germline gene, perhaps due to a read error. The chain has TRBV7-7 and TRBJ2-5; D remains ambiguous. This CDR3 has 14 residues. Germline-derived CDR1 and CDR2 are SSHAT and FNYEAQ (reference sequence). CDR3 nucleotides: TGTGCTAGCAGCCCCGGGCCCTACCAAGAGACCCAGTACTTC. Amino acids: CASSPGPYQETQYF.

This clonotype has only a few counts. The chain carries TRBV12-3 or TRBV12-4 and TRBJ2-1; D is possibly TRBD1 (5 bases). The V gene lost 6 bases and the J gene lost 9 bases, with 21 bases spanning the gap. The length of the CDR3 is 15 residues. The CDR3 region has the DNA TGTGCCAGCAGGACAAACAGGTCCCTCCTAAGTGAGCAGTTCTTC. Its protein product is CASRTNRSLLSEQFF.

The rearrangement links TRBV20-1 to TRBJ2-1; D possibly uses TRBD1 or TRBD2 (5 bases each). Looked up from germline, CDR1 is DFQATT and CDR2 is SNEGSKA (reference sequence). V was trimmed by 0 bases and J by 10 bases, leaving 19 bases between them. This CDR3 has 15 amino acids. The CDR3 reads CSARELRDGSYEQFF. The DNA of the CDR3 is TGCAGTGCTAGAGAGCTCCGGGACGGTTCCTACGAGCAGTTCTTC.

There are many counts of this clonotype. The chain has TRBV21-1 and TRBJ1-2; the D segment call TRBD1 is taken from the table without a DNA check. TRBV21-1 is designated a pseudogene. The CDR3 runs 15 residues. The CDR3 nucleotides are TGTGCCAGCAGCAAAGTGATGGGACAGGGGTATGGCTACACCTTC. It encodes CASSKVMGQGYGYTF.

This chain uses TRBV11-3 with TRBJ2-7; perhaps D is TRBD1 or TRBD2 (5 bases each). Germline V lookup: CDR1 SGHNT, CDR2 YENEEA. The CDR3 runs 12 residues. Trimming stripped 5 bases from V and 6 bases from J, with 11 bases between. CDR3 nucleotides: TGTGCCAGCAGCGGGGACGTAGGCGAGCAGTACTTC. It specifies CASSGDVGEQYF.

CDR3 DNA sequence: TGCGCCAGCAGCCAAGGATTCGGAACCACAGATACGCAGTATTTT. It specifies CASSQGFGTTDTQYF. This chain joins TRBV4-1 and TRBJ2-3; D is uncertain. Germline assignment: CDR1 MGHRA and CDR2 YSYEKL. The CDR3 runs 15 residues. The V gene lost 1 base and the J gene lost 2 bases, with 10 bases spanning the gap.